This T cell receptor beta chain was captured in a study of cytomegalovirus exposure and HLA in healthy donors. Study in general: A previous analysis identified approximately 120 million unique TCR beta sequences derived from roughly 180 million T cells. Study conclusions and caveats: As was reported, the classifier diagnosed cytomegalovirus status with high specificity and sensitivity. The authors later found HLA-associated TCR beta chains more clonally expanded than equally common others.

CDR3 length equals 14 residues. Trimming removed 2 bases at V and 5 bases at J, with 12 bases between. CDR1 MNHNS and CDR2 SASEGT come from the germline V gene. PCR used 60 Vbeta primers and 13 Jbeta primers. Generated by immunoSEQ multiplex PCR, the TCRdb table keeps only in-frame clones and is missing some. The data hold 110,000 to 150,000 clones, with 65% to 80% observed a single time. The sample holds a few counts of this clone. Antigen specificity is unknown. Sequencing was done on a sample of PBMCs. The sequence derives from a woman aged 25-40 years in good health and CMV-seronegative. The genes are TRBV6-1 and TRBJ2-5; D is possibly TRBD2 (6 bases). The CDR3, as DNA: TGTGCCAGCAGTGAATCTCCAGGAGGGGAGACCCAGTACTTC. Translating gives CASSESPGGETQYF.